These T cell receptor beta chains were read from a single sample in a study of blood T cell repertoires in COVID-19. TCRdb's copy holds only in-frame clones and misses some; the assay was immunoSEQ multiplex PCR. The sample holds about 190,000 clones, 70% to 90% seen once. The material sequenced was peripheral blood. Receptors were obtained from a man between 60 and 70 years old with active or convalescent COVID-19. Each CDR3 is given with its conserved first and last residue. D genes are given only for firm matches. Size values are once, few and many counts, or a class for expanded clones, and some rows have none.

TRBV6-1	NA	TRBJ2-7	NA	TGTGCCAGCAGTGAAGGGGGGCCCAAGTACTTC	CASSEGGPKYF
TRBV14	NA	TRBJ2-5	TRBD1	TGTGCCAGCAGCCCGACAGGGGCACAAGAGACCCAGTACTTC	CASSPTGAQETQYF
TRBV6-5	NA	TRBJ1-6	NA	TGTGCCAGCAGTTGGGAGGGCGGCCATAATTCACCCCTCCACTTT	CASSWEGGHNSPLHF
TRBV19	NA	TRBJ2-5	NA	TGTGCCAGTCGGCAGGAAGAGACCCAGTACTTC	CASRQEETQYF
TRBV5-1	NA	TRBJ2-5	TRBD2	TGCGCCAGCAGCACCCCGGGACTAGCGGGGCAAGAGACCCAGTACTTC	CASSTPGLAGQETQYF
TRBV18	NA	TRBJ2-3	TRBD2	TGTGCCAGCTCCCCCCTGACTAGCCCCGGGTCAGATACGCAGTATTTT	CASSPLTSPGSDTQYF
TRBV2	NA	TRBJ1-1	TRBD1	TGTGCCAGCATAACCGACAGGGGGCGGACTGAAGCTTTCTTT	CASITDRGRTEAFF
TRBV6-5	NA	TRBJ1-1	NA	TGTGCCAGCCAATCAATTCGGACTGAAGCTTTCTTT	CASQSIRTEAFF
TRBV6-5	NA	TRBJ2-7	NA	TGTGCCAGCAGTTACTCGCAACACAGCTACGAGCAGTACTTC	CASSYSQHSYEQYF
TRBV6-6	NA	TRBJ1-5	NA	TGTGCCAGCACCGGAGACCAGCCCCAGCATTTT	CASTGDQPQHF
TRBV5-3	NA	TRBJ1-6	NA	TGTGCCAGAAGCCTTCTAAGGACAATGTGTAATTCACCCCTCCACTTT	CARSLLRTMCNSPLHF
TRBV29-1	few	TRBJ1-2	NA	TGCAGCGGGGGGCAGGGATCGGGCTCCTATGGCTACACCTTC	CSGGQGSGSYGYTF
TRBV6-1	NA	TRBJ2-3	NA	TGTGCCAGCAGTGAGCGGACAGCGAGCACAGATACGCAGTATTTT	CASSERTASTDTQYF
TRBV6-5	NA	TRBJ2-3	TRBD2	TGTGCCAGCAGGATAGCGGGGGGAGATACGCAGTATTTT	CASRIAGGDTQYF
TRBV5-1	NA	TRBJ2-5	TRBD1	TGCGCCAGCAGCTTATCCGGGACAGGGATAGTACGAGAGACCCAGTACTTC	CASSLSGTGIVRETQYF
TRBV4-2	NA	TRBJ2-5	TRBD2	TGTGCCAGCAGCCGGAATCCGGGACTAGCGGGTCCCCAAGAGACCCAGTACTTC	CASSRNPGLAGPQETQYF
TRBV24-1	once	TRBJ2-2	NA	TGTGCCACCCAGCAGGGGTGGGGCACCGGGGAGCTGTTTTTT	CATQQGWGTGELFF
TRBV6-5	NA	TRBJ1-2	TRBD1	TGTGCCAGCAGGAGGGACAGAGCTAACTATGGCTACACCTTC	CASRRDRANYGYTF
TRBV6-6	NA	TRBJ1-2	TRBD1	TGTGCCAGCAGTTTGGACAGGGGCGTTAATGGCTACACCTTC	CASSLDRGVNGYTF
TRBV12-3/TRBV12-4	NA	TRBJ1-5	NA	TGTGCCAGCAGTTTATCTGGTCGGCAGCCCCAGCATTTT	CASSLSGRQPQHF
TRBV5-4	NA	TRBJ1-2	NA	TGTGCCAGCAGCTTGGCAGGGTACGACTATGGCTACACCTTC	CASSLAGYDYGYTF
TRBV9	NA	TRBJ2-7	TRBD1	TGTGCCAGCAGCGCCGACGCCACAGGGGGCCCCTTGAGGGAGCAGTACTTC	CASSADATGGPLREQYF
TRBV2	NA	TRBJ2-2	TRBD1	TGTGCCAGCAGGGTCGGACAGGGGGGAGGCACCGGGGAGCTGTTTTTT	CASRVGQGGGTGELFF
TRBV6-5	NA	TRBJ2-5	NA	TGTGCCAGCCCAGGGGAAGAGACCCAGTACTTC	CASPGEETQYF
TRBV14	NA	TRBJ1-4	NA	TGTGCCAGCAGCCAAGCTCTACGCTACGGGGAGGAAAAACTGTTTTTT	CASSQALRYGEEKLFF
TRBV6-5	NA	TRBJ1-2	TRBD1	TGTGCCAGCAGACGGGGGACAGGGGGTCGTGGCTACACCTTC	CASRRGTGGRGYTF
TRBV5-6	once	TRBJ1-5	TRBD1	TGTGCCAGCAGCTTGGGGGACAGGGGACAATATAGCAATCAGCCCCAGCATTTT	CASSLGDRGQYSNQPQHF
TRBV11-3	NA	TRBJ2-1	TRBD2	TGTGCCAGCAGCCTTAGCGGGGGGACCTACAATGAGCAGTTCTTC	CASSLSGGTYNEQFF
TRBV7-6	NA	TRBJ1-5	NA	TGTGCCAGCAGCTTAGCGGCCAATCATCAGCCCCAGCATTTT	CASSLAANHQPQHF
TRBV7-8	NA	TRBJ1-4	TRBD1	TGTGCCAGCAGCTTAGGACAGGGGCAAGAAAAACTGTTTTTT	CASSLGQGQEKLFF
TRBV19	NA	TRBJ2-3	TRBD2	TGTGCCAGTAGTTCTCTAACTAGCGGGATCACAGATACGCAGTATTTT	CASSSLTSGITDTQYF
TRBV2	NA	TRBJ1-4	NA	TGTGCCAGCAGTACTTGGGAAAAACTGTTTTTT	CASSTWEKLFF
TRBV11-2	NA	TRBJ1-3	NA	TGTGCCAGCAGCTTAGAGGCTTCCAGGGGTACCCCCCGGGGAAACACCATATATTTT	CASSLEASRGTPRGNTIYF
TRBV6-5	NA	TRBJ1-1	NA	TGTGCCAGCAAAACAACAGCTAACACTGAAGCTTTCTTT	CASKTTANTEAFF
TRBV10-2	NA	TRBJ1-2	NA	TGCGCCAGCAGTGGGGGGGTATCCCGAGGGCCAAGTTATGGCTACACCTTC	CASSGGVSRGPSYGYTF
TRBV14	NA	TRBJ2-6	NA	TGTGCCAGCAGCCAAGATCTGGGGGCCAACGTCCTGACTTTC	CASSQDLGANVLTF
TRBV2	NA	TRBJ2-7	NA	TGTGCCAGCAGGCCATTGGGGGGGCCGACCTACGAGCAGTACTTC	CASRPLGGPTYEQYF
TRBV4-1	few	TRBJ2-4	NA	TGCGCCAGCAGCCAAGATTCCGACATTCAGTACTTC	CASSQDSDIQYF
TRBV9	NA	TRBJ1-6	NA	TGTGCCAGCAGCGTAGACCTGACACCTTCTAATTCACCCCTCCACTTT	CASSVDLTPSNSPLHF
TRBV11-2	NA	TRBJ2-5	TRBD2	TGTGCCAGCAGCCCCCGGACAGCGGGGGAAGAGACCCAGTACTTC	CASSPRTAGEETQYF
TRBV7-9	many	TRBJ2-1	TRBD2	TGTGCCAGCAGCTTCCGGGACTATACCCACTATGAGCAGTTCTTC	CASSFRDYTHYEQFF
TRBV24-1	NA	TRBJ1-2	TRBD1	TGTGCCATCGGACAGGGATGGGGCTACACCTTC	CAIGQGWGYTF
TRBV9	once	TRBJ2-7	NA	TGTGCCAGCGGCCAAGGAGGGCCTTTTGGGGAGCAGTACTTC	CASGQGGPFGEQYF
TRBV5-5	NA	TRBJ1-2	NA	TGTGCCAGCATCTTGGATACAGGGAGAGACGGCTACACCTTC	CASILDTGRDGYTF
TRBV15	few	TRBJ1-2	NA	TGTGCCACCACAGGGACCGAAGGACTAAACTATGGCTACACCTTC	CATTGTEGLNYGYTF
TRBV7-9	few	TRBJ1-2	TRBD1	TGTGCCAGCAGGGATACAGGGGGCGACTATGGCTACACCTTC	CASRDTGGDYGYTF
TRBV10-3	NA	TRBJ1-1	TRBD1	TGTGCCATCAGGGCGACAGGGGATACTGAAGCTTTCTTT	CAIRATGDTEAFF
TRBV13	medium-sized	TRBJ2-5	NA	TGTGCCAGCAGCTTGTCCGGGGAGACCCAGTACTTC	CASSLSGETQYF
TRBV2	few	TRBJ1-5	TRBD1	TGTGCCAGCAGGGGACAGGGAGTTCAGCCCCAGCATTTT	CASRGQGVQPQHF
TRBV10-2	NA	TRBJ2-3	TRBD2	TGCGCCAGTGCGGCCGGGACTAGATCCTATACGCAGTATTTT	CASAAGTRSYTQYF
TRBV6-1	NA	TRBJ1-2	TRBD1	TGTGCCAGCAGTGAAAGAGTGACAGGGGACTATGGCTACACCTTC	CASSERVTGDYGYTF
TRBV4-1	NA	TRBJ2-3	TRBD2	TGCGCCAGCAGCCGGTGGACTAGCGGGGGGGAGGGACGTCTGGATACGCAGTATTTT	CASSRWTSGGEGRLDTQYF
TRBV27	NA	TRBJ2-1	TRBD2	TGTGCCAGCAGTTTAGACGGCGGGGGACCATACAATGAGCAGTTCTTC	CASSLDGGGPYNEQFF
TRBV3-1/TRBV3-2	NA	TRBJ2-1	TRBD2	TGTGCCAGCAGCCAAGAGCGACTAGCAGGCTACAATGAGCAGTTCTTC	CASSQERLAGYNEQFF
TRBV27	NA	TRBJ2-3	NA	TGTGCCAGCATATGTCCAGATACGCAGTATTTT	CASICPDTQYF